The 12 T cell receptor beta chains listed next were all sequenced from one sample in a study of cytomegalovirus exposure and HLA in healthy donors. Primers included in the PCR were 60 Vbeta and 13 Jbeta primers. The assay was immunoSEQ multiplex PCR, and TCRdb's table has in-frame clones only and misses some. The sample yields 150,000 or so clones, approximately 80% seen once. The sample was PBMCs. The source is a man aged 25-45 years in good health and CMV-seropositive.

This chain uses TRBV28 with TRBJ1-2, with D maybe TRBD1 (6 bases). This CDR3 region has 19 residues. Germline CDR1 reads MDHEN; CDR2 reads SYDVKM. V was cut by 6 bases and J by 2 bases, with 28 bases left in between. The CDR3 protein is CASRRTRRQAKGPNYGYTF. For the CDR3, the DNA is TGTGCCAGCAGACGGACGCGCCGACAGGCTAAGGGGCCCAACTATGGCTACACCTTC.

V and J are TRBV30 and TRBJ1-3; D might be TRBD1 (5 bases). The CDR3 is 12 amino acids. Per germline, CDR1 GTSNPN and CDR2 SVGIG (reference sequence). The V end lost 5 bases, the J end lost 0 bases, and 5 bases lay between the germline ends. CDR3 sequence: CAWGASGNTIYF. For the CDR3, the DNA is TGTGCCTGGGGGGCCTCTGGAAACACCATATATTTT.

V gene TRBV9 combines with J gene TRBJ2-1; 8 nucleotides match TRBD2. The CDR3 extends over 12 amino acids. Germline V gene lookup returns CDR1 SGDLS and CDR2 YYNGEE. The CDR3 DNA reads as TGTCCGAACCGGGGGGGGTTGAATGAGCAGTTCTTC. Encoded protein: CPNRGGLNEQFF.

The chain couples TRBV7-9 to TRBJ2-7; no firm D call. Looked up from germline, CDR1 is SEHNR and CDR2 is FQNEAQ (reference sequence). The CDR3 loop spans 11 amino acids. Trimming stripped 8 bases from V and 6 bases from J, with 11 bases between. Written as DNA, the CDR3 is TGTGCCAGCCGCACGGGTTCCGAGCAGTACTTC. This codes for CASRTGSEQYF.

The genes are TRBV9 and TRBJ2-7, with D perhaps TRBD1 (6 bases). Trimming took off 2 bases at V and 6 bases at J, with 9 bases between the two ends. Germline loops: CDR1 SGDLS, CDR2 YYNGEE. This CDR3 is built from 12 residues. CDR3 residues: CASSVSGAEQYF. CDR3 nucleotides: TGTGCCAGCAGCGTGTCAGGGGCCGAGCAGTACTTC.

The chain recombines TRBV6-6 with TRBJ2-7; a possible D gene is TRBD2 (5 bases). V lost 5 bases and J 4 bases, leaving 18 bases between the germline ends. The CDR3 totals 15 residues. Germline V lookup: CDR1 MNHNY, CDR2 SVGAGI (reference sequence). The CDR3 spells CASSPRAGVGYEQYF. CDR3 DNA sequence: TGTGCCAGCAGTCCCCGGGCCGGGGTGGGGTACGAGCAGTACTTC.

This chain connects TRBV5-6 to TRBJ2-2; possibly TRBD2 for D (6 bases). Germline V gene lookup returns CDR1 SGHDT and CDR2 YYEEEE. The CDR3 extends over 14 amino acids. The V gene lost 4 bases and the J gene lost 3 bases, with 10 bases spanning the gap. The CDR3 loop is CASSPPGDTGELFF. In DNA form, the CDR3 reads TGTGCCAGCAGCCCGCCGGGGGACACCGGGGAGCTGTTTTTT.

In its sample, this clone was seen a few times. CDR3 in DNA: TGCGCCGGGACAGGATTCGGAGCCGCGAATGAAGCTTTCTTT. The encoded protein is CAGTGFGAANEAFF. V gene TRBV23-1 combines with J gene TRBJ1-1; 8 nucleotides match TRBD1. TRBV23-1 is an ORF for which the function is uncertain. The CDR3 spans 14 residues. V was pared by 11 bases and J by 7 bases, with 15 bases of the junction left unmatched.

This chain connects TRBV5-1 to TRBJ2-1; D is perhaps TRBD1 (6 bases). The germline V gene encodes CDR1 SGHRS and CDR2 YFSETQ. The CDR3 runs to 13 residues. Trimming pared 3 bases from V and 9 bases from J, leaving 13 bases between. The CDR3 DNA sequence: TGCGCCAGCAGCTCCCTTACAGGGAGTGAGCAGTTCTTC. Protein sequence: CASSSLTGSEQFF.

The CDR3 DNA follows: TGTGCCAGCAGCGTAGTCCCAAGCGGGAGCACAGATACGCAGTATTTT. This gives the protein CASSVVPSGSTDTQYF. The V call is TRBV9, the J call TRBJ2-3, with D possibly TRBD2 on 6 matching bases. CDR1 is SGDLS, CDR2 YYNGEE, per germline. The ends were cut back, 0 bases at V and 0 bases at J, with 11 bases in the middle. The CDR3 runs 16 residues.

This clone appeared a single time. This chain links TRBV6-5 with TRBJ2-2, with 8 bases fitting TRBD1. This CDR3 is built from 15 residues. The J segment lost 6 bases and the V segment lost 2 bases, leaving 5 bases of the junction unmatched. Germline V gene sequence: CDR1 MNHEY, CDR2 SVGAGI. The CDR3 sequence: CASSYTQGAAGELFF. The DNA for the CDR3 is TGTGCCAGCAGTTACACGCAGGGGGCGGCCGGGGAGCTGTTTTTT.

V is TRBV4-2 and J is TRBJ1-1; TRBD1 matches 8 bases. V dropped 0 bases and J dropped 4; count of bases not matched to a gene: 1. Germline CDR1 LGHNA, CDR2 YNFKEQ. The CDR3 is 14 residues long. CDR3 amino acids: CASSQDQGATEAFF. For the CDR3, the DNA is TGTGCCAGCAGCCAAGATCAGGGGGCCACTGAAGCTTTCTTT.